Following are 15 T cell receptor beta chains from one sample sequenced in a study of T-cell memory formation after mild COVID-19. TCRdb re-analysed the 5' RACE reads in MiXCR, keeping a single row per CDR3 protein. The top ten clones hold around 9.5% of a sample with around 420,000 distinct CDR3 sequences, roughly 26% of them seen once. The specimen sequenced was PBMCs or a T cell subset sorted from them (not recorded which). These TCRs come from an adult woman who had mild COVID-19 (a few samples of this study predate the infection). Cell type and time point are not known.

This clonotype was seen ten or more times. The chain uses TRBV3-1 and TRBJ2-2, with 10 nucleotides matching TRBD2. Germline assignment: CDR1 LGHDT and CDR2 YNNKEL (reference sequence). The CDR3 has 16 amino acids. After removal of 1 base from V and 4 bases from J, the junction contained 3 bases not matched to a gene. This CDR3 reads CASSQGLAGATGELFF. DNA for the CDR3: TGTGCCAGCAGCCAAGGACTAGCGGGCGCCACCGGGGAGCTGTTTTTT.

CDR3 loop: CASTGWQGPKSNYGYTF. CDR3 DNA sequence: TGTGCCAGCACCGGATGGCAGGGGCCGAAGTCTAACTATGGCTACACCTTC. The chain combines TRBV25-1 with TRBJ1-2; perhaps TRBD1 as D (6 bases). Deletions cut 7 bases from V and 0 bases from J, with 21 bases between. The CDR3 contains 17 residues. Germline V gives CDR1 MGHDK, CDR2 SYGVNS.

The gene calls are TRBV6-5 and TRBJ2-1; 8 bases fit TRBD2. The CDR3 is made up of 16 amino acids. Per the germline V gene, CDR1 is MNHEY and CDR2 is SVGAGI. V dropped 2 bases and J dropped 8; count of bases not matched to a gene: 11. The chain's CDR3 is CASSYTLEREWDEQFF. Here the CDR3 DNA reads TGTGCCAGCAGTTACACCCTAGAGCGGGAGTGGGATGAGCAGTTCTTC.

This clonotype came up a few times. The chain combines TRBV29-1 with TRBJ2-7; D is perhaps TRBD2 (5 bases). The V gene lost 5 bases and the J gene lost 10 bases, with 18 bases spanning the gap. CDR1 SQVTM and CDR2 ANQGSEA come from the germline V gene. The CDR3 length is 12 residues. The CDR3 sequence is CSVLAPPSSQYF. The CDR3, as DNA: TGCAGCGTTCTAGCCCCCCCCTCGAGCCAGTACTTC.

V and J are TRBV7-8 and TRBJ2-5, with 8 nucleotides matching TRBD2. The CDR3 runs 17 residues. In germline, CDR1 is SGHVS, CDR2 FQNEAQ. Germline trimming cut 5 bases from V and 1 base from J; bases unmatched to any gene: 12. The CDR3 bases are TGTGCCAGCAGCCCCTCTCCGTCTAGCGGGCCCCAAGAGACCCAGTACTTC. This translates into CASSPSPSSGPQETQYF. Full variable domain (remainder filled in from reference TRBV7-8 and TRBJ2-5): GAGVSQSPRYKVAKRGQDVALRCDPISGHVSLFWYQQALGQGPEFLTYFQNEAQLDKSGLPSDRFFAERPEGSVSTLKIQRTQQEDSAVYLCASSPSPSSGPQETQYFGPGTRLLVL.

This chain uses TRBV24-1 with TRBJ2-6; D is undetermined. Germline V CDR1 and CDR2: KGHDR, SFDVKD. The CDR3 length is 15 residues. The V gene lost 5 bases and the J gene lost 0 bases, with 7 bases spanning the gap. The CDR3 spells CATSASGSGANVLTF. The CDR3, as DNA: TGTGCCACCAGTGCGAGTGGCTCTGGGGCCAACGTCCTGACTTTC.

The J gene is TRBJ2-3, the V gene TRBV3-1; unclear D gene. The germline V and J ends were trimmed by 0 bases and 2 bases, with 15 bases remaining between them. This CDR3 has 17 residues. The germline V gene encodes CDR1 LGHDT and CDR2 YNNKEL (reference sequence). The chain's CDR3 is CASSQDQAITTTDTQYF. The CDR3 nucleotides are TGTGCCAGCAGCCAAGACCAGGCAATCACTACCACAGATACGCAGTATTTT.

The chain has TRBV7-2 and TRBJ2-5; D uncertain. CDR1 is SGHTA, CDR2 FQGNSA, per germline. The V end was cut by 1 base, the J end by 5 bases, with 17 bases between. The CDR3 runs 16 residues. In DNA form, the CDR3 reads TGTGCCAGCAGCTTAGAGCCCGGGCCCCCCGGGGAGACCCAGTACTTC. This gives the protein CASSLEPGPPGETQYF.

V and J are TRBV10-3 and TRBJ2-2; possibly TRBD1 for D (5 bases). CDR1 ENHRY and CDR2 SYGVKD come from the germline V gene. Trimming took 5 bases from V and 2 from J, leaving 15 bases between them. The CDR3 loop spans 16 amino acids. In nucleotides, the CDR3 is TGTGCCATCAGTCCTAGGGGTACTCCAAACACCGGGGAGCTGTTTTTT. This codes for CAISPRGTPNTGELFF.

The V call is TRBV7-3, the J call TRBJ2-1, with D perhaps matching TRBD1 (5 bases). Germline V gene sequence: CDR1 SGHTA, CDR2 FQGTGA. CDR3 length: 15 residues. With 2 bases removed from V and 10 bases from J, the gap between germline ends came to 18 bases. CDR3 sequence: CASSLGAISFEEQFF. In nucleotides, the CDR3 is TGTGCCAGCAGCTTAGGGGCCATAAGTTTTGAGGAGCAGTTCTTC.

This clonotype was seen more than once but under ten times. DNA for the CDR3: TGTGCCAGCAGCTTAGATCTAGGCCTTCCGGGTTACGAGCAGTACTTC. Amino acids: CASSLDLGLPGYEQYF. The rearrangement links TRBV7-9 to TRBJ2-7; D gene uncertain. V lost 1 base and J lost 4, with 17 bases in between. The CDR3 contains 16 residues. Germline loops: CDR1 SEHNR, CDR2 FQNEAQ (reference sequence).

This chain links TRBV7-2 with TRBJ2-3; tentative D call: TRBD1 (5 bases). This CDR3 comprises 15 residues. V shed 1 base and J shed 5 bases, with 13 bases lying between them. In germline, CDR1 is SGHTA, CDR2 FQGNSA. The CDR3 nucleotides are TGTGCCAGCAGCTTAGTCGGCAGGGTTGGAGATACGCAGTATTTT. Translation gives CASSLVGRVGDTQYF.

The chain uses TRBV5-1 and TRBJ2-3; 10 bases are a match to TRBD1. Losses at the gene ends were 5 bases for V and 0 bases for J; bases not matched to a gene: 6. The CDR3 is made up of 16 amino acids. Germline values: CDR1 SGHRS, CDR2 YFSETQ. CDR3 loop: CASSSTGGVSTDTQYF. The CDR3, as DNA: TGCGCCAGCAGTTCGACAGGGGGCGTTAGCACAGATACGCAGTATTTT.

This chain joins TRBV2 and TRBJ2-3; no reliable D call. This CDR3 contains 14 residues. In germline, CDR1 is SNHLY, CDR2 FYNNEI. Trimming pared 3 bases from V and 7 bases from J, leaving 14 bases between. CDR3 DNA sequence: TGTGCCAGCAGTGATAGTTACGTGGCATATACGCAGTATTTT. It codes for CASSDSYVAYTQYF.

V and J are TRBV5-1 and TRBJ2-3; 7 bases align to TRBD1. Losses at the gene ends were 7 bases for V and 2 bases for J; bases not matched to a gene: 10. The CDR3 is 15 residues long. Germline V CDR1 and CDR2: SGHRS, YFSETQ. DNA of the CDR3: TGCGCCAGCCGGACCTGGGGACAGCACACAGATACGCAGTATTTT. It specifies CASRTWGQHTDTQYF.